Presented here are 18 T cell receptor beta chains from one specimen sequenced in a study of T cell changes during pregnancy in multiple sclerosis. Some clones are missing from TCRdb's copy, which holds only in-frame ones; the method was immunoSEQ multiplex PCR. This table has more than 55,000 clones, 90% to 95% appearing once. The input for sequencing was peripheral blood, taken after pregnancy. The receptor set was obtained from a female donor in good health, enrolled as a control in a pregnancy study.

CDR3 sequence: CASSVADRGREQYF. CDR3 nucleotides: TGTGCCAGCAGCGTAGCAGACAGGGGGCGCGAGCAGTACTTC. This chain uses TRBV9 with TRBJ2-7, with TRBD1 matching over 10 bases. The CDR3 spans 14 residues. CDR1 and CDR2 (germline): SGDLS, YYNGEE. After removal of 0 bases from V and 6 bases from J, the junction contained 3 bases not matched to a gene. Combining the CDR3 with reference TRBV9 and TRBJ2-7 gives the whole variable domain DSGVTQTPKHLITATGQRVTLRCSPRSGDLSVYWYQQSLDQGLQFLIQYYNGEERAKGNILERFSAQQFPDLHSELNLSSLELGDSALYFCASSVADRGREQYFGPGTRLTVT.

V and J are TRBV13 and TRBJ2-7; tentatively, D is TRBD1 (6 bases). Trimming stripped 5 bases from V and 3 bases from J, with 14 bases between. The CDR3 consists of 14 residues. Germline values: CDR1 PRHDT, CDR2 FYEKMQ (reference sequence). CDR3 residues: CASSPGTQYYEQYF. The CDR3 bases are TGTGCCAGCAGCCCCGGGACACAATACTACGAGCAGTACTTC.

Here the CDR3 reads CASSFRGNTEAFF. In nucleotides, the CDR3 is TGTGCCAGCAGTTTTCGGGGAAACACTGAAGCTTTCTTT. The chain joins TRBV27 to TRBJ1-1; D remains unclear. Looked up from germline, CDR1 is MNHEY and CDR2 is SMNVEV (reference sequence). The V gene lost 3 bases and the J gene lost 2 bases, with 7 bases spanning the gap. CDR3 size: 13 residues.

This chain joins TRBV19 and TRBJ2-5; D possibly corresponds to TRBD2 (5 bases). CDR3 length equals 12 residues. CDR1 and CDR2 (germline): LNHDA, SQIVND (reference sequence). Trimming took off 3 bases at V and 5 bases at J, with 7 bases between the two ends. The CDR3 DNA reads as TGTGCCAGTAGTATGCCGGGGGAGACCCAGTACTTC. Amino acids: CASSMPGETQYF.

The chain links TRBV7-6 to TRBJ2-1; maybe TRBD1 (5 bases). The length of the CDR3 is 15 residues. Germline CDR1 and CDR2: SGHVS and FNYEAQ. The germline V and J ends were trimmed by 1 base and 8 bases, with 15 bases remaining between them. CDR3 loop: CASSLVGQGIDEQFF. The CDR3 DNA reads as TGTGCCAGCAGCTTAGTAGGGCAGGGTATCGATGAGCAGTTCTTC.

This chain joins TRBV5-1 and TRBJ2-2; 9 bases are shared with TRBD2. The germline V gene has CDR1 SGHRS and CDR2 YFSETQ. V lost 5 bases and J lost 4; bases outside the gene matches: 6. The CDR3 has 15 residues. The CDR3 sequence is CASRAGTSRTGELFF. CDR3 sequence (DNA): TGCGCCAGCAGGGCCGGGACTAGCCGCACCGGGGAGCTGTTTTTT.

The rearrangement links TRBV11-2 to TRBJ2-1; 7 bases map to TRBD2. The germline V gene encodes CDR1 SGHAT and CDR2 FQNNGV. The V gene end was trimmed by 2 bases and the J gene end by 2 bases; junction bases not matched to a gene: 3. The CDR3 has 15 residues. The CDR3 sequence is CASSLIRGAYNEQFF. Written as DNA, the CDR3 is TGTGCCAGCAGCTTAATCCGGGGGGCCTACAATGAGCAGTTCTTC.

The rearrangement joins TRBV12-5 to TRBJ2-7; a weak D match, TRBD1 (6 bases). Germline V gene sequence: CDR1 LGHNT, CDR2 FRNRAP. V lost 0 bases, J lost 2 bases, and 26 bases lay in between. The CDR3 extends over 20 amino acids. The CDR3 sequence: CASGLVTGTHNEKDTYEQYF. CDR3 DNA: TGTGCTAGTGGTTTGGTCACCGGGACACATAACGAAAAGGATACCTACGAGCAGTACTTC.

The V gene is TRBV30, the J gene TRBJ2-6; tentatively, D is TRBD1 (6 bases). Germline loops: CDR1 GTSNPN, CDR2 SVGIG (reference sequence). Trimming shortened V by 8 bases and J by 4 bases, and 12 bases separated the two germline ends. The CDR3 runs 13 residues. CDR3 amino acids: CAHREFGANVLTF. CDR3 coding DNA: TGTGCCCACAGGGAGTTCGGGGCCAACGTCCTGACTTTC.

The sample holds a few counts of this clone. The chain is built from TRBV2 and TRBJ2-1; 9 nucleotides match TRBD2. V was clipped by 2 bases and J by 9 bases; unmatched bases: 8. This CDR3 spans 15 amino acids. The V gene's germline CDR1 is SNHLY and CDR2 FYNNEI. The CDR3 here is CASSERSGGSGEQFF. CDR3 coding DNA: TGTGCCAGCAGTGAAAGGAGCGGGGGGAGCGGTGAGCAGTTCTTC.

CDR3 sequence: CASSRTGDNSPLHF. The CDR3 nucleotides read TGTGCCAGCAGTCGGACAGGGGATAATTCACCCCTCCACTTT. The chain employs TRBV7-3 and TRBJ1-6; 9 bases are shared with TRBD1. CDR1 and CDR2 (germline): SGHTA, FQGTGA. Trimming removed 6 bases from V and 5 bases from J; junction bases left unmatched: 2. The CDR3 covers 14 residues.

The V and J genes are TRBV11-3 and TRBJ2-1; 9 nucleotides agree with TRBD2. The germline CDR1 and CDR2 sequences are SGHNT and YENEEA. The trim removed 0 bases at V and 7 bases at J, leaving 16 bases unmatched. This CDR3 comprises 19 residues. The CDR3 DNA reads TGTGCCAGCAGCTTAGATCGCGGGGCGGGGGGGCGTTTTAATAATGAGCAGTTCTTC. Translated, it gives CASSLDRGAGGRFNNEQFF.

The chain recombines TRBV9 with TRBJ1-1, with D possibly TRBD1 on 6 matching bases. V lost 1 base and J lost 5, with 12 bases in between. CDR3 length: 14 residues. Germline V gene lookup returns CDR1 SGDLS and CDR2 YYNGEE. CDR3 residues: CASSVLQGTTEAFF. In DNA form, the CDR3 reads TGTGCCAGCAGCGTACTACAGGGAACAACTGAAGCTTTCTTT.

CDR3 nucleotides: TGTGCCAGCCGGGGGACAGGGAACAATCAGCCCCAGCATTTT. Translating gives CASRGTGNNQPQHF. V is TRBV2 and J is TRBJ1-5; 9 bases line up with TRBD1. V gave up 8 bases and J gave up 3 bases; unmatched junction bases: 5. CDR3 length: 14 residues. Germline loops: CDR1 SNHLY, CDR2 FYNNEI.

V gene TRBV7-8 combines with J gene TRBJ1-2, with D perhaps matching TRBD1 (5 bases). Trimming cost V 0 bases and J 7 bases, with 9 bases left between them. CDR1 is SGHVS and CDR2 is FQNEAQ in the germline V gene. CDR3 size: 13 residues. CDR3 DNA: TGTGCCAGCAGCTTAGCTGGGCAGGGTGGCTACACCTTC. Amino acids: CASSLAGQGGYTF.

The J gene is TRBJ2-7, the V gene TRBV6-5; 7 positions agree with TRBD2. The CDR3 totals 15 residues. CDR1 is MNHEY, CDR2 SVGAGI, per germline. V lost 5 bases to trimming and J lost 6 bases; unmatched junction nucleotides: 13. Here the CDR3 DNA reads TGTGCCAGCAGTCCGGACCGGGGGGATATTAGCGAGCAGTACTTC. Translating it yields CASSPDRGDISEQYF.

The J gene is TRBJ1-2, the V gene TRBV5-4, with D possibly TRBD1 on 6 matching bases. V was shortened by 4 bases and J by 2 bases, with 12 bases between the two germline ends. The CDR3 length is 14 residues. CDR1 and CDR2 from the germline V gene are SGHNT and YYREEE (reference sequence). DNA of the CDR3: TGTGCCAGCAGCAGAGGGGGGGGGAACTATGGCTACACCTTC. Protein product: CASSRGGGNYGYTF.

In nucleotides, the CDR3 is TGCGCCAGCAGCCAAGGGGTCACAGGGTTAAGGGATGAAAAACTGTTTTTT. Residues: CASSQGVTGLRDEKLFF. The chain combines TRBV4-3 with TRBJ1-4, with D possibly being TRBD1 (6 bases). V dropped 1 base and J dropped 6 bases, with 18 bases sitting between them. Germline V gives CDR1 LGHNA, CDR2 YSLEER. CDR3 length: 17 residues.